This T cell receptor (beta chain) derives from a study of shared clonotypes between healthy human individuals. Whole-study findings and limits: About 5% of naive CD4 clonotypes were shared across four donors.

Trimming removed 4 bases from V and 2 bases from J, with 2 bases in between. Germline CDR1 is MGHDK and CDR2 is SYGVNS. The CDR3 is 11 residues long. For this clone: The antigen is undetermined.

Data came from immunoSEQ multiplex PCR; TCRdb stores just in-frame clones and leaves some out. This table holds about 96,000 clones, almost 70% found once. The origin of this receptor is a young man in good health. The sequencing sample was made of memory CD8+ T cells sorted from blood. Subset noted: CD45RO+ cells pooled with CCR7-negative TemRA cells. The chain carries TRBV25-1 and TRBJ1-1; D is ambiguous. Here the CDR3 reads CASSVNTEAFF. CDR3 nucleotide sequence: TGTGCCAGCAGTGTAAACACTGAAGCTTTCTTT.